Sequencing of this TCR beta chain was carried out in a study of T cell repertoires in cytomegalovirus infection. Study results and caveats: In two of eight donors, the top clonotype was HLA-C-restricted CMV-specific.

The trim removed 0 bases at V and 3 bases at J, leaving 2 bases unmatched. Germline values: CDR1 ENHRY, CDR2 SYGVKD. The CDR3 runs to 16 residues. This clonotype was detected a few times. Its cognate antigen is unknown. TCRdb reprocessed the reads with MiXCR, giving one entry per CDR3 protein. The repertoire consists of roughly 200,000 distinct CDR3 sequences, with about 15% occurring once and the leading ten covering roughly 24%. The material sequenced was CD8+ T cells from PBMCs. The chain combines TRBV10-3 with TRBJ2-2; 9 positions match TRBD1. The TCR sequence derives from a human donor in good health (CMV status not recorded). Some clones in this sample may be carry-over from other donors' samples. The CDR3 sequence: CAISESGQGYTGELFF. The DNA for the CDR3 is TGTGCCATCAGTGAGTCGGGACAGGGTTACACCGGGGAGCTGTTTTTT.